This TCR beta chain stems from a study of PD-1 blockade in classical Hodgkin lymphoma. In the case of this clone: Its cognate antigen is unknown. Distinct nucleotide sequences in the sample also encode this CDR3.

Study findings and constraints: When set against healthy donors, newly diagnosed patients were reported to show lower baseline TCR diversity.

Sequencing used immunoSEQ multiplex PCR; TCRdb keeps in-frame clones, though not all of them. This sample has 50,000 to 65,000 clones, with roughly 87% found just once. This CDR3 contains 14 residues. V gave up 2 bases and J gave up 0 bases, with 8 bases separating them. Per the germline V gene, CDR1 is SGHRS and CDR2 is YFSETQ. Specified time point: cycle 4 day 1 (C4D1), after 6 weeks of nivolumab. All the patients suffered relapse after autologous stem cell transplantation, and brentuximab vedotin exposure differed. Sequenced here: peripheral blood mononuclear cells (PBMCs), sampled before the fourth cycle of nivolumab. The receptor was derived from a human donor with classical Hodgkin lymphoma. The rearrangement joins TRBV5-1 to TRBJ1-1; D is possibly TRBD1 (6 bases). CDR3 DNA: TGCGCCAGCAGCTTACAGGGCATGAACACTGAAGCTTTCTTT. The encoded protein is CASSLQGMNTEAFF.